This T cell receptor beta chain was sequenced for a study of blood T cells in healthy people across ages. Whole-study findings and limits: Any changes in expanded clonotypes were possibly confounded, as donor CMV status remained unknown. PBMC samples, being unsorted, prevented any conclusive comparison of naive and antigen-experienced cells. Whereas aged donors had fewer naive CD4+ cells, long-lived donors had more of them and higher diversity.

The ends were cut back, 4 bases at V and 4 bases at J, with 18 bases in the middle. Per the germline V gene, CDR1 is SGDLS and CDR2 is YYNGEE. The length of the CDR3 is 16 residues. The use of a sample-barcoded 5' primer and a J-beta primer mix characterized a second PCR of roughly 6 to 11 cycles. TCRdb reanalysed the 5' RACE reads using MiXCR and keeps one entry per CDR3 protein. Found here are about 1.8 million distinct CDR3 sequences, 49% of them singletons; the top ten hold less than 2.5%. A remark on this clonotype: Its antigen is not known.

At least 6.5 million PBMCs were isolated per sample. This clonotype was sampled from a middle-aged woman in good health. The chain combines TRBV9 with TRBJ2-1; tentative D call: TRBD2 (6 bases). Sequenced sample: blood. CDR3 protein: CASSLTRGLGYNEQFF. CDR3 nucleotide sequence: TGTGCCAGCAGCCTCACTAGGGGACTCGGATACAATGAGCAGTTCTTC.